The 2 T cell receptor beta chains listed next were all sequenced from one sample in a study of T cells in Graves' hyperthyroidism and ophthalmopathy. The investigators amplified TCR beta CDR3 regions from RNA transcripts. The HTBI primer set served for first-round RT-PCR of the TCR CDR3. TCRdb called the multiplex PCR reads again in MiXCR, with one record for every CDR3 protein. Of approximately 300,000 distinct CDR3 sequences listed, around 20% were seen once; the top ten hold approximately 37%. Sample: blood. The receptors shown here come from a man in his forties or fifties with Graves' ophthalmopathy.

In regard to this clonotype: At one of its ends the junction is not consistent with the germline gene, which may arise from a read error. This CDR3 reads CASSDVKWDGCTF. CDR3 nucleotide sequence: TGCGCCAGCAGTGATGTAAAATGGGACGGCTGCACCTTC. The chain has TRBV10-2 and TRBJ1-2, with a weak D call TRBD1 (5 bases). Germline V gene lookup returns CDR1 WSHSY and CDR2 SAAADI. The CDR3 has 13 residues.

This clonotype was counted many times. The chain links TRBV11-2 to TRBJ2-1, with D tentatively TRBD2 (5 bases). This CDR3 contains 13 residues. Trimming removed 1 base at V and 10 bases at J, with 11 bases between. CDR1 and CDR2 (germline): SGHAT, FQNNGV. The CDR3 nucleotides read TGTGCCAGCAGCTTAGGGGGTCGACTAGAGCAGTTCTTC. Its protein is CASSLGGRLEQFF.